The 25 T cell receptor beta chains presented below share a single source sample, sequenced in a study of blood T cell repertoires in COVID-19. The protocol was immunoSEQ multiplex PCR, while the TCRdb copy is restricted to in-frame clones and leaves out a portion. The table has fewer than 350,000 clones, roughly 88% seen once; the top ten hold 2% to 2.5%. Sequencing was performed on PBMCs or T cells enriched from blood (not recorded which). The source of these receptors is a woman aged 40-49 years with acute COVID-19.

The rearrangement joins TRBV30 to TRBJ1-1, with no clear D. The V end was cut by 5 bases, the J end by 5 bases, with 12 bases between. The CDR3 contains 12 residues. Germline V gives CDR1 GTSNPN, CDR2 SVGIG (reference sequence). DNA for the CDR3: TGTGCCTGGTCTGTCGGAGTGACTGAAGCTTTCTTT. This sequence encodes CAWSVGVTEAFF.

The rearrangement links TRBV5-1 to TRBJ2-7, with D tentatively TRBD1 (6 bases). CDR3 length: 13 residues. Germline CDR1 is SGHRS and CDR2 is YFSETQ. V was trimmed by 7 bases and J by 3 bases, leaving 14 bases between them. CDR3 residues: CASGPTGNYEQYF. CDR3 coding DNA: TGCGCCAGCGGGCCGACAGGTAACTACGAGCAGTACTTC.

V is TRBV5-4 and J is TRBJ2-5; D may be TRBD2 (6 bases). Per germline, CDR1 SGHNT and CDR2 YYREEE (reference sequence). The V end lost 4 bases, the J end lost 1 base, and 11 bases lay between the germline ends. CDR3 length: 14 amino acids. The CDR3 bases are TGTGCCAGCAGCACCCGGGACTTCCAAGAGACCCAGTACTTC. As protein: CASSTRDFQETQYF.

This sequence joins TRBV7-2 and TRBJ2-5; a weak D match, TRBD1 (5 bases). The CDR3 consists of 15 residues. V was pared by 2 bases and J by 2 bases, with 12 bases between. The germline gives CDR1 SGHTA, CDR2 FQGNSA. The CDR3 bases are TGTGCCAGCAGCTTACAGAGACAGACACAAGAGACCCAGTACTTC. This encodes CASSLQRQTQETQYF.

V and J are TRBV5-4 and TRBJ1-5, with D perhaps TRBD1 (5 bases). V lost 1 base and J lost 0, with 8 bases in between. CDR1 and CDR2 from the germline V gene are SGHNT and YYREEE (reference sequence). The CDR3 sequence is 15 residues long. CDR3 amino acids: CASSLRQNSNQPQHF. The CDR3 DNA follows: TGTGCCAGCAGCTTGAGACAGAATAGCAATCAGCCCCAGCATTTT.

This rearrangement joins TRBV2 to TRBJ2-1; D gene uncertain. V was clipped by 7 bases and J by 8 bases, with 12 bases between them. Germline V gene data show CDR1 as SNHLY and CDR2 as FYNNEI. The CDR3 is 12 amino acids. The CDR3 is CASTVQIYEQFF. The CDR3 bases are TGTGCCAGCACCGTACAGATCTATGAGCAGTTCTTC.

The chain uses TRBV28 and TRBJ1-6, with a possible D match to TRBD1 (5 bases). V lost 4 bases and J 7 bases, leaving 11 bases between the germline ends. The CDR3 extends over 14 amino acids. The germline gives CDR1 MDHEN, CDR2 SYDVKM. The CDR3 reads CASSYGDRNSPLHF. CDR3 nucleotide sequence: TGTGCCAGCAGTTATGGTGACAGAAATTCACCCCTCCACTTT.

J is TRBJ2-1 and V is TRBV27; 8 nucleotides align to TRBD2. The trim removed 5 bases at V and 8 bases at J, leaving 14 bases unmatched. The CDR3 sequence is 16 residues long. CDR1 is MNHEY and CDR2 is SMNVEV in the germline V gene (reference sequence). For the CDR3, the DNA is TGTGCCAGCAGTCCTCACGGGACTAGGTCTATCGATGAGCAGTTCTTC. It yields the protein CASSPHGTRSIDEQFF.

The chain recombines TRBV29-1 with TRBJ2-1, with 8 bases that match TRBD1. J lost 5 bases, V lost 6 bases, and 9 bases had no gene match. The CDR3 contains 14 residues. Germline CDR1 reads SQVTM; CDR2 reads ANQGSEA. CDR3 nucleotides: TGCAGCGTCCAATCGCAGGGGGCCCACAATGAGCAGTTCTTC. It codes for CSVQSQGAHNEQFF.

This clone was detected a few times. One end of the junction varies from germline; a read error may be responsible. This sequence joins TRBV7-7 and TRBJ2-5; a weak D match, TRBD2 (6 bases). The CDR3 runs to 15 residues. Germline assignment: CDR1 SSHAT and CDR2 FNYEAQ (reference sequence). The CDR3 DNA sequence: TGTGCTAGCAGCTTGGAGGGGAGAGGTCAAGAGACCCAGTACTTC. Translated: CASSLEGRGQETQYF. Supplemented by reference TRBV7-7 and TRBJ2-5, the full variable domain reads GAGVSQSPRYKVTKRGQDVTLRCDPISSHATLYWYQQALGQGPEFLTYFNYEAQPDKSGLPSDRFSAERPEGSISTLTIQRTEQRDSAMYRCASSLEGRGQETQYFGPGTRLLVL.

The gene calls are TRBV7-2 and TRBJ2-1; possible D gene TRBD2, 6 bases. The germline V gene encodes CDR1 SGHTA and CDR2 FQGNSA. CDR3 size: 14 residues. V was pared by 10 bases and J by 0 bases, with 13 bases between. CDR3: CATGADSSYNEQFF. The CDR3 DNA follows: TGTGCCACGGGAGCGGATAGCTCCTACAATGAGCAGTTCTTC.

This rearrangement joins TRBV2 to TRBJ2-7, with D possibly TRBD2 on 5 matching bases. This CDR3 region has 12 residues. Germline V gene lookup returns CDR1 SNHLY and CDR2 FYNNEI. Trimming took 9 bases from V and 4 from J, leaving 13 bases between them. The CDR3 DNA reads as TGTGCCAGTAACGTTCGGGGTTACGAGCAGTACTTC. Translating it yields CASNVRGYEQYF.

This clone was counted once. This chain joins TRBV25-1 and TRBJ1-1, with D perhaps matching TRBD1 (6 bases). Trimming removed 8 bases from V and 4 bases from J, with 17 bases in between. Germline CDR1 and CDR2: MGHDK and SYGVNS. The CDR3 is 14 residues long. This CDR3 is CASDQKLGGTEAFF. The CDR3, as DNA: TGTGCCAGCGACCAGAAGTTAGGGGGCACTGAAGCTTTCTTT.

This clone has only one observation. The J gene is TRBJ2-7, the V gene TRBV5-4; the match to TRBD2 covers 11 bases. Germline loops: CDR1 SGHNT, CDR2 YYREEE (reference sequence). V lost 4 bases, J lost 3 bases, and 6 bases stayed unmatched. The CDR3 is 15 residues long. The CDR3 here is CASSSPGTSGYEQYF. The CDR3 nucleotides read TGTGCCAGCAGCAGCCCCGGGACTAGCGGCTACGAGCAGTACTTC.

The genes are TRBV7-3 and TRBJ2-3, with TRBD2 identical over 9 bases. CDR1 and CDR2 (germline): SGHTA, FQGTGA. This CDR3 region has 15 residues. After removal of 5 bases from V and 0 bases from J, the junction contained 3 bases not matched to a gene. The DNA for the CDR3 is TGTGCCAGCAGCAAGCGGGAGGCGAGCACAGATACGCAGTATTTT. Translated, it gives CASSKREASTDTQYF.

The J gene is TRBJ1-2, the V gene TRBV10-3; D call uncertain. CDR3 length equals 15 residues. Looked up from germline, CDR1 is ENHRY and CDR2 is SYGVKD. The ends were cut back, 2 bases at V and 2 bases at J, with 12 bases in the middle. The CDR3 bases are TGTGCCATCAGTGAGGAGCGCCTCTCCAACTATGGCTACACCTTC. It codes for CAISEERLSNYGYTF.

The rearrangement joins TRBV28 to TRBJ1-2; D perhaps matches TRBD1 (5 bases). The CDR3 length is 14 residues. V dropped 8 bases and J dropped 8 bases, with 21 bases sitting between them. The germline gives CDR1 MDHEN, CDR2 SYDVKM. Written as DNA, the CDR3 is TGTGCCAGCTCCCCTGGGGGGACGCCTCAGGGCTACACCTTC. This codes for CASSPGGTPQGYTF.

The chain has TRBV2 and TRBJ2-1; 8 bases are a match to TRBD2. The germline gives CDR1 SNHLY, CDR2 FYNNEI. After removal of 3 bases from V and 8 bases from J, the junction contained 9 bases not matched to a gene. CDR3 size: 15 residues. The CDR3 DNA reads as TGTGCCAGCAGTGAGGGTAGCGGGATAGGACATGAGCAGTTCTTC. It is translated as CASSEGSGIGHEQFF.

The V call is TRBV28, the J call TRBJ1-4, with TRBD1 matching 8 bases. Germline CDR1 MDHEN, CDR2 SYDVKM. This CDR3 is built from 13 residues. Losses at the gene ends were 6 bases for V and 6 bases for J; bases not matched to a gene: 3. The CDR3 sequence is CASSEGQDEKLFF. The CDR3 nucleotides are TGTGCCAGCAGCGAGGGACAGGATGAAAAACTGTTTTTT.

The chain uses TRBV19 and TRBJ1-2; 10 nucleotides match TRBD1. Losses at the gene ends were 4 bases for V and 8 bases for J; bases not matched to a gene: 16. CDR1 LNHDA and CDR2 SQIVND come from the germline V gene (reference sequence). The CDR3 runs to 17 residues. This CDR3 is CASSTWGLGQGTKGYTF. The CDR3 nucleotides are TGTGCCAGTAGTACGTGGGGACTGGGACAGGGGACGAAAGGCTACACCTTC.

The chain is built from TRBV11-2 and TRBJ2-7; 8 bases align to TRBD1. The CDR3 runs to 13 residues. Per the germline V gene, CDR1 is SGHAT and CDR2 is FQNNGV. J lost 3 bases, V lost 5 bases, and 3 bases had no gene match. Here the CDR3 DNA reads TGTGCCAGCAGCCCGGACAGGGTCTACGAGCAGTACTTC. Translating gives CASSPDRVYEQYF.

This chain joins TRBV27 and TRBJ1-6; 8 bases fit TRBD1. The CDR3 sequence is 14 residues long. The germline V gene encodes CDR1 MNHEY and CDR2 SMNVEV (reference sequence). The V and J ends lost 4 bases and 9 bases, in that order; junction bases with no gene match: 5. The CDR3 spells CASSSRGRASPLHF. Written as DNA, the CDR3 is TGTGCCAGCAGTTCCAGGGGGCGGGCTTCACCCCTCCACTTT.

This sequence joins TRBV11-3 and TRBJ2-7, with a tentative D call TRBD2 (7 bases). Trimming stripped 6 bases from V and 2 bases from J, with 11 bases between. CDR1 SGHNT and CDR2 YENEEA come from the germline V gene. The CDR3 length is 13 residues. The CDR3 DNA sequence: TGTGCCAGCAGTAGGGGGGGCCCCTACGAGCAGTACTTC. Translating it yields CASSRGGPYEQYF. The full variable domain, completed using reference TRBV11-3 and TRBJ2-7, is EAGVVQSPRYKIIEKKQPVAFWCNPISGHNTLYWYLQNLGQGPELLIRYENEEAVDDSQLPKDRFSAERLKGVDSTLKIQPAELGDSAVYLCASSRGGPYEQYFGPGTRLTVT.

This rearrangement joins TRBV6-2 or TRBV6-3 to TRBJ1-1; 7 bases align to TRBD1. The CDR3 covers 15 residues. Trimming cost V 4 bases and J 4 bases; bases outside gene matches: 9. Germline-derived CDR1 and CDR2 are MNHEY and SVGEGT. CDR3 nucleotides: TGTGCCAGCAGTTCCCCGACAGGGTCGGGCACTGAAGCTTTCTTT. Amino acids: CASSSPTGSGTEAFF.

In this sample, this clone turned up once. The chain is built from TRBV19 and TRBJ2-7; D uncertain. CDR1 LNHDA and CDR2 SQIVND come from the germline V gene (reference sequence). The ends were cut back, 5 bases at V and 5 bases at J, with 16 bases in the middle. CDR3 length: 14 residues. The DNA for the CDR3 is TGTGCCAGTAGTCTGGGCCCCTGGAACAACGAGCAGTACTTC. It encodes CASSLGPWNNEQYF.